The rows below give T cell receptor beta chains drawn from one sample of a study of neurological immune-mediated disorders. Each CDR3 protein gets one entry after TCRdb re-called the 5' RACE reads with MiXCR. The table has roughly 60,000 distinct CDR3 sequences, roughly 4.8% seen once; the top ten hold 3.4%. Input material: PBMCs. Receptors originate from a woman in her forties or fifties with multiple sclerosis. CDR3s include the opening cysteine and the closing phenylalanine or tryptophan. D genes are given only for firm matches. Expanded clones are given a class, and other clones once, few, many or no size at all.

CDR3 protein,CDR3 DNA,clone size,J gene,V gene,D gene
CASSAKQGLYSYNEQFF,TGTGCCAGCAGCGCTAAACAGGGATTGTACTCCTACAATGAGCAGTTCTTC,many,TRBJ2-1,TRBV9,.
CASNDFRDGATYGYTF,TGTGCCAGCAATGACTTCAGGGACGGTGCTACCTATGGCTACACCTTC,many,TRBJ1-2,TRBV6-5,.
CASTYGVEKLFF,TGTGCCAGCACGTATGGCGTGGAAAAACTGTTTTTT,many,TRBJ1-4,TRBV2,.
CSARDDRTYGYTF,TGCAGTGCTAGAGACGACAGAACCTATGGCTACACCTTC,many,TRBJ1-2,TRBV20-1,.
CASSRTGVGQPQHF,TGTGCCAGCAGTCGGACAGGGGTGGGCCAGCCCCAGCATTTT,few,TRBJ1-5,TRBV9,TRBD1
CATSRDLPDTQYF,TGTGCCACCAGCAGAGATCTGCCAGATACGCAGTATTTT,many,TRBJ2-3,TRBV15,.
CASSPRQGAGYTF,TGTGCCAGCAGCCCCCGACAGGGGGCTGGCTACACCTTC,many,TRBJ1-2,TRBV9,TRBD1
CASSLLNSPTYNEQFF,TGTGCCAGCAGCCTCCTTAACTCTCCTACCTACAATGAGCAGTTCTTC,many,TRBJ2-1,TRBV3-1,.
CSARVFRLDYGYTF,TGCAGTGCTAGAGTCTTCAGGCTTGACTATGGCTACACCTTC,many,TRBJ1-2,TRBV20-1,.
CASSPGLAGVETQYF,TGTGCCAGCAGTCCAGGACTAGCGGGGGTAGAGACCCAGTACTTC,many,TRBJ2-5,TRBV28,TRBD2
CASSLGKDNEQFF,TGTGCCAGCAGCTTAGGAAAGGACAATGAGCAGTTCTTC,.,TRBJ2-1,TRBV7-2,.
CAISGGPNEKLFF,TGTGCCATCAGCGGCGGACCTAATGAAAAACTGTTTTTT,many,TRBJ1-4,TRBV10-3,.
CASSSETSYFETQYF,TGTGCCAGCAGTTCCGAGACTAGTTATTTTGAGACCCAGTACTTC,many,TRBJ2-5,TRBV28,.
CASSLTGDSPLNF,TGTGCCAGCAGCTTGACAGGGGATTCACCCCTCAACTTT,.,TRBJ1-6,TRBV7-2,TRBD1
CASSLGLGYEQYF,TGTGCCAGCAGCTTGGGACTAGGGTACGAGCAGTACTTC,many,TRBJ2-7,TRBV5-6,.
CASSPYGGGANVLTF,TGTGCCAGCAGTCCCTATGGTGGAGGGGCCAACGTCCTGACTTTC,few,TRBJ2-6,TRBV6-5,.
CASSSIAGIPYNEQFF,TGTGCCAGCAGCAGTATAGCGGGGATTCCCTACAATGAGCAGTTCTTC,.,TRBJ2-1,TRBV11-2,TRBD2
CASSLETGTYEQYF,TGTGCCAGCAGCTTAGAAACAGGGACCTACGAGCAGTACTTC,many,TRBJ2-7,TRBV7-6,.
CASSQDDIQPQNF,TGTGCCAGCAGCCAAGATGATATCCAGCCCCAGAATTTT,many,TRBJ1-5,TRBV14,.
CASSYRVSYNSPLNF,TGTGCCAGCAGTTACAGGGTGTCCTATAATTCACCCCTCAACTTT,.,TRBJ1-6,TRBV6-5,.